This record covers a single T cell receptor (beta chain). The antigen remains undetermined. The data are from a study of CD8+ T cells in alopecia areata. Looking at the study overall: Oral tofacitinib (5 to 10 mg twice daily) was administered to treated patients. Study-level points and caveats: Compared with normal scalp, lesional scalp had higher clonality and more expanded CD8+ clones.

The authors extracted RNA and reverse transcribed it into cDNA as the sequencing template. The repertoire was sequenced with immunoSEQ multiplex PCR; TCRdb's copy has only in-frame clones and lacks some. The data contain over 150,000 clones, around 60% of them singletons. The CDR3 consists of 15 residues. Trimming cost V 7 bases and J 0 bases, with 15 bases left between them. CDR1 is SQVTM and CDR2 is ANQGSEA in the germline V gene. Researchers took lesional scalp punch biopsies and peripheral blood from people who were alopecia areata patients. Sorted populations comprised CD4+ and CD8+ T cells obtained from PBMCs.

The origin of this receptor is a human donor with alopecia areata. The V call is TRBV29-1, the J call TRBJ1-4; D not resolved. The sequencing here drew on CD4+ T cells sorted from blood, taken at week 0. The CDR3 sequence is CSAGGEAATNEKLFF. The CDR3 nucleotides are TGCAGCGCGGGCGGAGAGGCAGCAACTAATGAAAAACTGTTTTTT.